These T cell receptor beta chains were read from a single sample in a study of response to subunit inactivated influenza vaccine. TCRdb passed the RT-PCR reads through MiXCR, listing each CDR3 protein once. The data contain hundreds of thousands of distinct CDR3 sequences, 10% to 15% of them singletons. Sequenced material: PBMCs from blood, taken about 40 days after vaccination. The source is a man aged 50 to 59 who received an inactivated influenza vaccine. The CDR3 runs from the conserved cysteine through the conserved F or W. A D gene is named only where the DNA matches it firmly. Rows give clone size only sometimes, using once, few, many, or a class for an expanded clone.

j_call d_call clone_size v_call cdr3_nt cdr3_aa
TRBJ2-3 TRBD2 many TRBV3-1 TGTGCCAGCAGCCAAGATCCCAGCGGGAAGGATACGCAGTATTTT CASSQDPSGKDTQYF
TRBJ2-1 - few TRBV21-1 TGTGCCAGCAGCAAAGCGAGGGGGGACTACAATGAGCAGTTCTTC CASSKARGDYNEQFF
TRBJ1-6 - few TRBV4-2 TGTGCCAGCAGCCGTCCGCGGGGGCAAGGGAATTCACCCCTCCACTTT CASSRPRGQGNSPLHF
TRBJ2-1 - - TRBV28 TGTGCCAGCCAAGCTCCGGATAGTTACAATGAGCAGTTCTTC CASQAPDSYNEQFF
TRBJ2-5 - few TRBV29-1 TGCAGCGTTCCCGTCGGGGGCGAGACCCAGTACTTC CSVPVGGETQYF
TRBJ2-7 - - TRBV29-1 TGCAGCGTTGAAGACCCCCGGGACGAGGGCATCTACGAGCAGTACTTC CSVEDPRDEGIYEQYF
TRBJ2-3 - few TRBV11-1 TGTGCCAGCAGCTTATCCGGATTGGGGAAAAAAGGCACAGATACGCAGTATTTT CASSLSGLGKKGTDTQYF
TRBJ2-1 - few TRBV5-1 TGCGCCAGCAGTTCAGGCCCAGCGAACAATGAGCAGTTCTTC CASSSGPANNEQFF
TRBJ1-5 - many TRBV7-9 TGTGCCAGCAGCTTAGCGGGGATGGAGGAGAGCAATCAGCCCCAGCATTTT CASSLAGMEESNQPQHF
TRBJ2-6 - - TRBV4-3 TGCGCCAGCAGCCAATTTACTGGGGCCAACGTCCTGACTTTC CASSQFTGANVLTF
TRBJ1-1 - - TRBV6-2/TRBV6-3 TGTGCCAGCAGAACCGACTGGGGCACTGAAGCTTTCTTT CASRTDWGTEAFF
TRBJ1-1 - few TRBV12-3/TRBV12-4 TGTGCCAGCAGTTTAAAGGCACTGAACACTGAAGCTTTCTTT CASSLKALNTEAFF
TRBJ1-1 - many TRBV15 TGTGCCACCAGCAGTTCTCTGAACACTGAAGCTTTCTTT CATSSSLNTEAFF
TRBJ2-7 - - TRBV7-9 TGTGCCAGCAGCCAAATCGGGGGGCGCACAGGCGAGCAGTACTTC CASSQIGGRTGEQYF
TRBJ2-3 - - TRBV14 TGTGCCAGCAGTCAATTCGGACTTTCAATCACAGATACGCAGTATTTT CASSQFGLSITDTQYF
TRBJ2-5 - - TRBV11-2 TGTGCCAGCAGCTTATCCCCGCCCCTCCAGTACTTC CASSLSPPLQYF
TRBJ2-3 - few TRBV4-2 TGTGCCAGCAGCCAAGCCTGGACAGAGAGCACAGATACGCAGTATTTT CASSQAWTESTDTQYF
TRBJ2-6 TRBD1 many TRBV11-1 TGTGCCAGCAGCTTAGGATTGGACAGGGTGTCCGGGGCCAACGTCCTGACTTTC CASSLGLDRVSGANVLTF
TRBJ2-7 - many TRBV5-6 TGTGCCAGCAGCTTGCAGCGAACCTACGAGCAGTACTTC CASSLQRTYEQYF
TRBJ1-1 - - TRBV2 TGTGCCAGCAGCCAAGATGGGGTATTCACTGAAGCTTTCTTT CASSQDGVFTEAFF
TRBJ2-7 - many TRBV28 TGTGCCAGCAGCTCCGCCCGACGGTACTACGAGCAGTACTTC CASSSARRYYEQYF
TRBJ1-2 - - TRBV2 TGTGCCAGCAGTGAAGCGCTAAGAAACTATGGCTACACCTTC CASSEALRNYGYTF
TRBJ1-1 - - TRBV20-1 TGCAGTGCTAGGGCAGGCCCCATGAACACTGAAGCTTTCTTT CSARAGPMNTEAFF
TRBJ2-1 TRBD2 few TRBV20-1 TGCAGTGCTACACGCGGGAGGAAATACAATGAGCAGTTCTTC CSATRGRKYNEQFF
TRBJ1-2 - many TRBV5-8 TGTGCCAGCAGCTATGGTTGGGGCCTAAAAAAGCAGGGCTACACCTTC CASSYGWGLKKQGYTF
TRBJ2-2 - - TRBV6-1 TGTGCCAGCAGTGCCCCGGGAAACACCGGGGAGCTGTTTTTT CASSAPGNTGELFF
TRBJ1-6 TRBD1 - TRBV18 TGTGCCAGCTCACCACGGACAGGGAGTTTTTCACCCCTCCACTTT CASSPRTGSFSPLHF
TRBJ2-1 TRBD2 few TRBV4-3 TGCGCCAGCAGCCACCAAACCTCCTCCTATAGCGGGAGTATGTATGAGCAGTTCTTC CASSHQTSSYSGSMYEQFF
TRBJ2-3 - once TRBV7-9 TGTGCCAGCAGCTCAGGCAAAGAGGGAGACGTGGATACGCAGTATTTT CASSSGKEGDVDTQYF
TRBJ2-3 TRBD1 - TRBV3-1 TGTGCCAGCAGCCAACGGGACAGGGGCGATACGCAGTATTTT CASSQRDRGDTQYF
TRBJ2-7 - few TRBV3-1 TGTGCCAGCAGCCAAGAAGTCGGCGAGCAGTACTTC CASSQEVGEQYF
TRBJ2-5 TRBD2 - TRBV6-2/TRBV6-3 TGTGCCAGCAGTTCTTCAACTAGCGGGAGTAGGGAGACCCAGTACTTC CASSSSTSGSRETQYF
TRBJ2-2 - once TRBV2 TGTGCCAGCAAAAGAGAAAGCCCCACCGGGGAGCTGTTTTTT CASKRESPTGELFF
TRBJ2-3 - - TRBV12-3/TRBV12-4 TGTGCCAGCAGTTTTTGGAGGACTGGGACAGATACGCAGTATTTT CASSFWRTGTDTQYF
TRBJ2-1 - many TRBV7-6 TGTGCCAGCAGCTTAACGACAGCCTACAATGAGCAGTTCTTC CASSLTTAYNEQFF
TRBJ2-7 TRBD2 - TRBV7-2 TGTGCCAGCAGCTTTCTAGCGGGAGGTCTGGGGGAGCAGTACTTC CASSFLAGGLGEQYF
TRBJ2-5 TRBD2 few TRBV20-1 TGCAGTGCCCTGAAAGCGGGGGAGGAGACCCAGTACTTC CSALKAGEETQYF
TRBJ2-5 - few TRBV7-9 TGTGCCAGCACCTTAGAAGGGCCCCAAGAGACCCAGTACTTC CASTLEGPQETQYF
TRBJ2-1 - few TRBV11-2 TGTGCCAGCAGCCCCAACCGGGGGCCTAGCTCTGAGCAGTTCTTC CASSPNRGPSSEQFF
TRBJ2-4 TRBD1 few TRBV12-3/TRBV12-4 TGTGCCAGCAGCCTGGACAGGGTTGGGAACATTCAGTACTTC CASSLDRVGNIQYF
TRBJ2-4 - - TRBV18 TGTGCCAGCTCAGCCGCCGGGGCTCTAGCCAAAAACATTCAGTACTTC CASSAAGALAKNIQYF
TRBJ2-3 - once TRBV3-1 TGTGCCAGCAGCCAATGGACAGCAAGCGTAGATACGCAGTATTTT CASSQWTASVDTQYF
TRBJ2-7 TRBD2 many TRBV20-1 TGCAGTGCTAGTCCTAGCGGGAGAGGCTACGAGCAGTACTTC CSASPSGRGYEQYF
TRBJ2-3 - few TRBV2 TGTGCCAGCATGCGGGGCACAGATACGCAGTATTTT CASMRGTDTQYF
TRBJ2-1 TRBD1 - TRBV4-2 TGTGCCAGCAGCCAAGCTGGGACAGGGGGAGCAACCTACAATGAGCAGTTCTTC CASSQAGTGGATYNEQFF
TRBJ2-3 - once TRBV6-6 TGTGCCAGCAGTCCTACTCTACAGAATACGCAGTATTTT CASSPTLQNTQYF
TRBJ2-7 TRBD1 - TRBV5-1 TGCGCCAGCAGCTGGTCCGGGACAGGTACCTACGAGCAGTACTTC CASSWSGTGTYEQYF
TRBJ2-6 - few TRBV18 TGTGCCAGCTCACTTCGGGACGCCGGGGCCAACGTCCTGACTTTC CASSLRDAGANVLTF
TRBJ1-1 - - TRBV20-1 TGCAGTGCTAGGATCTTGCCAGGGGCCAACACTGAAGCTTTCTTT CSARILPGANTEAFF
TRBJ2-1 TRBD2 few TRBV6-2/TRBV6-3 TGTGCCAGCAACCAGGGACTAGCGGGCAATGAGCAGTTCTTC CASNQGLAGNEQFF
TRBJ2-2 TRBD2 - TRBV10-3 TGTGCCATCAGGACGGGACTAGCGGGGGCGAACACCGGGGAGCTGTTTTTT CAIRTGLAGANTGELFF
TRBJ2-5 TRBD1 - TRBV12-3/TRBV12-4 TGTGCCAGCAGCAGAGGGTCGGGACAGGAGCAAGAGACCCAGTACTTC CASSRGSGQEQETQYF
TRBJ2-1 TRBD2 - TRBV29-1 TGCAGCGTTGAAGCGGGAGGGAATGAGCAGTTCTTC CSVEAGGNEQFF
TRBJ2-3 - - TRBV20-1 TGCAGTGCTAGAGACAACTATCGGAGGGGCACAGATACGCAGTATTTT CSARDNYRRGTDTQYF
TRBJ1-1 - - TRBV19 TGTGCCAGTAGTATAGGGACGAGGAACACTGAAGCTTTCTTT CASSIGTRNTEAFF